Reported below is one T cell receptor beta chain. The antigen is undetermined. V was pared by 4 bases and J by 4 bases, with 9 bases of the junction left unmatched. Looked up from germline, CDR1 is SGHVS and CDR2 is FQNEAQ. CDR3 length equals 15 residues. This entry is derived from a study of beta chain features in type 1 diabetes. Study-wide findings and caveats: Fewer insertions but more deletions were seen at VDJ junctions in type 1 diabetes patients. Shortening of TCRB CDR3s, moderate but significant, appeared in all four CD4+ subsets of Type 1 diabetes patients. HLA influence on TCRB rearrangement stayed unresolved here.

TCRB transcripts that were expressed got sequenced, as all of the isolated RNA had been reverse transcribed. Generated by immunoSEQ multiplex PCR, the TCRdb table keeps only in-frame clones and is missing some. The sample consists of 250,000 or so clones, roughly 22% of them appearing once. The J gene is TRBJ2-5, the V gene TRBV7-8; 7 nucleotides agree with TRBD1. This receptor was obtained from a woman between 40 and 55 years old with type 1 diabetes. The sample consisted of naive CD4+ T cells from blood. CDR3 DNA: TGTGCCAGCAGCTGGATAACAGGGGCCGGAGAGACCCAGTACTTC. As protein: CASSWITGAGETQYF.